This T cell receptor (beta chain) appears in the sequencing data of a study of T-cell memory formation after mild COVID-19. Study-wide findings and caveats: The CD4+ clones that contracted clustered mainly within CM and EM, and the CD8+ clones concentrated in EMRA. There was a balanced CD4/CD8 profile in clones contracting day 15 to 85, and later expanders leaned CD4+.

This clonotype showed up just a few times. Its target is not known. TCRdb reanalysed the 5' RACE reads using MiXCR and keeps one entry per CDR3 protein. The sample carries 150,000 to 200,000 distinct CDR3 sequences, 25% to 40% recorded once. The CDR3 totals 14 residues. Germline CDR1 SGHRS, CDR2 YFSETQ. Trimming at V came to 4 bases and at J to 5 bases, leaving 8 bases not matched to a gene. The chain carries TRBV5-1 and TRBJ2-7, with 8 bases fitting TRBD1. The sequencing input was PBMCs or a T cell subset sorted from them (not recorded which). The clonotype originates from an adult woman who had mild COVID-19 (a few samples of this study predate the infection). Cell type and time point are not known. This CDR3 is CASSMDRERDEQYF. CDR3 coding DNA: TGCGCCAGCAGCATGGACAGGGAAAGAGACGAGCAGTACTTC.